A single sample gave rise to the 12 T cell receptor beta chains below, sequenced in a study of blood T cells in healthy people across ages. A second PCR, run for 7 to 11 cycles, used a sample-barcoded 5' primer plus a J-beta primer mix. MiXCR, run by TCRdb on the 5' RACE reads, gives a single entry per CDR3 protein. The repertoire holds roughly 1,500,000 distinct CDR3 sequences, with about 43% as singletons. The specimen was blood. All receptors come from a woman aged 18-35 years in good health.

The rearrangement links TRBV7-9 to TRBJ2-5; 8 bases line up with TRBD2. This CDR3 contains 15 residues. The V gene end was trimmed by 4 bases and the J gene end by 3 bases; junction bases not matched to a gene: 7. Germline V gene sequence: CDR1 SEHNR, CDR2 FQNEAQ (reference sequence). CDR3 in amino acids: CASSWPAGGEETQYF. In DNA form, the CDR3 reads TGTGCCAGCAGCTGGCCGGCGGGGGGAGAAGAGACCCAGTACTTC.

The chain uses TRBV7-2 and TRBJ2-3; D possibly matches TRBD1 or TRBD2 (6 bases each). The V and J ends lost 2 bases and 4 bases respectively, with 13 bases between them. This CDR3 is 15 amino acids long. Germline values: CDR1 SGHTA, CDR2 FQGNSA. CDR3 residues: CASSLSSRGPDTQYF. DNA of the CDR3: TGTGCCAGCAGCTTAAGTTCCCGGGGGCCAGATACGCAGTATTTT.

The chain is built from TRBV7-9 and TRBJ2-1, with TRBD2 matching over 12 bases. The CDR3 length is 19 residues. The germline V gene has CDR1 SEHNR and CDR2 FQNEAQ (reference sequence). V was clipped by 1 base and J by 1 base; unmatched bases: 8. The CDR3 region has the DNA TGTGCCAGCAGCTTAGGTCCTAGCGGGGGGGCTATGTCCTACAATGAGCAGTTCTTC. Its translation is CASSLGPSGGAMSYNEQFF.

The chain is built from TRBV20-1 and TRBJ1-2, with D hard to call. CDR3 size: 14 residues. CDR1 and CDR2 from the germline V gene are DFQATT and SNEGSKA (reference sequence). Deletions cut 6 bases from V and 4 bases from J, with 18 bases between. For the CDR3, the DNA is TGCAGTGCGGTGGGAGGGCTGGTGGGCTATGGCTACACCTTC. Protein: CSAVGGLVGYGYTF.

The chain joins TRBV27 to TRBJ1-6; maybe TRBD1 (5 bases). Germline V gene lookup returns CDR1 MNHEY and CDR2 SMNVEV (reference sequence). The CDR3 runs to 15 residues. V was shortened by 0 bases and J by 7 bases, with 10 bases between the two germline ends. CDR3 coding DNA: TGTGCCAGCAGTTTATCGGGACGGGCGAATTCACCCCTCCACTTT. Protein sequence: CASSLSGRANSPLHF.

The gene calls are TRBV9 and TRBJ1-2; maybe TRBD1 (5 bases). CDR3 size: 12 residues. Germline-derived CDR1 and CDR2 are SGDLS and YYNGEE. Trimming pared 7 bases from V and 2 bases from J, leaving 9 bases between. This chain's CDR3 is CASLRGNYGYTF. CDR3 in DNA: TGTGCCAGCCTTAGGGGCAACTATGGCTACACCTTC.

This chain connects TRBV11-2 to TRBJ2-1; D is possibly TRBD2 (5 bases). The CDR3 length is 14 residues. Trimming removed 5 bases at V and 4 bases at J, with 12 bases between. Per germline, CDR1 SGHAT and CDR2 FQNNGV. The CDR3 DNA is TGTGCCAGCAGCCCGATCCCGGGATACAATGAGCAGTTCTTC. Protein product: CASSPIPGYNEQFF.

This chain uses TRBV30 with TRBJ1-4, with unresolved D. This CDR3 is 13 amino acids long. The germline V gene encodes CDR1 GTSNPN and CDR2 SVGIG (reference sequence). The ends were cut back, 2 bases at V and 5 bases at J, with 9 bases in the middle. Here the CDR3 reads CAWSKALNEKLFF. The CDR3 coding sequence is TGTGCCTGGAGTAAGGCCCTAAATGAAAAACTGTTTTTT.

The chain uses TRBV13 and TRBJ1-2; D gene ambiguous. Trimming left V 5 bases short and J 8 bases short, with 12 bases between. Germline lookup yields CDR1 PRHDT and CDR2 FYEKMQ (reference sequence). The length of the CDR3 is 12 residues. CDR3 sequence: CASSVAYLGYTF. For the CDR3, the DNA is TGTGCCAGCAGCGTAGCATATTTAGGCTACACCTTC. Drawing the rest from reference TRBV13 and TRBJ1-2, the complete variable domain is AAGVIQSPRHLIKEKRETATLKCYPIPRHDTVYWYQQGPGQDPQFLISFYEKMQSDKGSIPDRFSAQQFSDYHSELNMSSLELGDSALYFCASSVAYLGYTFGSGTRLTVV.

The CDR3 nucleotides are TGTGCCAGCAGTGCCCAACTAGCGGGAGGCATGGAGACCCAGTACTTC. Protein product: CASSAQLAGGMETQYF. The rearrangement uses TRBV27 and TRBJ2-7, with TRBD2 matching 12 bases. The J call is uncertain, as TRBJ2-5 better fits the DNA end. Per germline, CDR1 MNHEY and CDR2 SMNVEV (reference sequence). CDR3 length: 16 residues.

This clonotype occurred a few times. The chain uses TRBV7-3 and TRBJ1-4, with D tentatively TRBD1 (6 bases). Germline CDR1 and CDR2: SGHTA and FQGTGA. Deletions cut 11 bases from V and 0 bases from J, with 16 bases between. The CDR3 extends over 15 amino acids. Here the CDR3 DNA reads TGTGCCGGGATACAGGGTTTGGCAACTAATGAAAAACTGTTTTTT. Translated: CAGIQGLATNEKLFF.

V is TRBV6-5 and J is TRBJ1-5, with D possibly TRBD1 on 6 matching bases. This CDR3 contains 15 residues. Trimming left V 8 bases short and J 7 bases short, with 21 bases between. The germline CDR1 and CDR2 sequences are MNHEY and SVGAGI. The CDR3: CASSSDGGRGQPQHF. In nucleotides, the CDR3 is TGTGCCAGCTCGTCCGACGGGGGGCGAGGGCAGCCCCAGCATTTT.